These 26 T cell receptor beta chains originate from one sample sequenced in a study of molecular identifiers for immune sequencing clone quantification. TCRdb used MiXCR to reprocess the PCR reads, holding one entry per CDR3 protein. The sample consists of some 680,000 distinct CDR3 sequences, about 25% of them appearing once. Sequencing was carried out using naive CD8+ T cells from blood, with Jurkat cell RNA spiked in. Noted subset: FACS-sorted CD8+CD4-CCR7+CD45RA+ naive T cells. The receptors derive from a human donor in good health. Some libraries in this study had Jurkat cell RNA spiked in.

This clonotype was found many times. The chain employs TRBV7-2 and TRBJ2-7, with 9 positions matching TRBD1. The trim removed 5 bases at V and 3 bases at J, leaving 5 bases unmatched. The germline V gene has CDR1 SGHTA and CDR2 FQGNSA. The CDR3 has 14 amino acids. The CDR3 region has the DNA TGTGCCAGCAGCCGCCGGGACAGGGACTACGAGCAGTACTTC. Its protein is CASSRRDRDYEQYF.

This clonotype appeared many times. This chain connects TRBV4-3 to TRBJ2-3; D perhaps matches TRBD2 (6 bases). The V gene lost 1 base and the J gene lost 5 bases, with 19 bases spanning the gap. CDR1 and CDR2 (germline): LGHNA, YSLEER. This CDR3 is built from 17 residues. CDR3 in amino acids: CASSQAGLNFLVDTQYF. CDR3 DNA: TGCGCCAGCAGCCAAGCCGGACTAAACTTCTTGGTAGATACGCAGTATTTT.

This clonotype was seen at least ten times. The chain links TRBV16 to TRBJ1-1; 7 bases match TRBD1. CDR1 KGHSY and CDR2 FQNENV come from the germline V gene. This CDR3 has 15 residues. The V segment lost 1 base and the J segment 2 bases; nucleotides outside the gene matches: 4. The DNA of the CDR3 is TGTGCCAGCAGCCAATTTACAGGGGCCAACACTGAAGCTTTCTTT. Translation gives CASSQFTGANTEAFF.

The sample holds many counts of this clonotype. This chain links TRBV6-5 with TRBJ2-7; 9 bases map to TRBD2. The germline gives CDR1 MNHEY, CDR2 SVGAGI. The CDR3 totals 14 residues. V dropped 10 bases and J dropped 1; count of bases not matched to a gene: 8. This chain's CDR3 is CATTPGLASYEQYF. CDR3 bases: TGTGCCACCACGCCGGGACTAGCATCCTACGAGCAGTACTTC.

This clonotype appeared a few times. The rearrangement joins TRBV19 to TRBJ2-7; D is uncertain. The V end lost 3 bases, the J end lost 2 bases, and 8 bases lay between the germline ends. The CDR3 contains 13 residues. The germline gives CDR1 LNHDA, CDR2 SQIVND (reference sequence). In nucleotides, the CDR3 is TGTGCCAGTAGTATCGACAATCCCTACGAGCAGTACTTC. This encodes CASSIDNPYEQYF. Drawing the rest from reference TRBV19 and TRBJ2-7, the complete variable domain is DGGITQSPKYLFRKEGQNVTLSCEQNLNHDAMYWYRQDPGQGLRLIYYSQIVNDFQKGDIAEGYSVSREKKESFPLTVTSAQKNPTAFYLCASSIDNPYEQYFGPGTRLTVT.

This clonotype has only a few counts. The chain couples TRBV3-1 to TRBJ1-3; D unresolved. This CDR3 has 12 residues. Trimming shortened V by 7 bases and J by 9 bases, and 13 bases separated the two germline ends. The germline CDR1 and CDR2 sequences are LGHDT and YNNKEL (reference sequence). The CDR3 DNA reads TGTGCCAGCAAAGACCATCCGGGCACCATATATTTT. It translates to CASKDHPGTIYF.

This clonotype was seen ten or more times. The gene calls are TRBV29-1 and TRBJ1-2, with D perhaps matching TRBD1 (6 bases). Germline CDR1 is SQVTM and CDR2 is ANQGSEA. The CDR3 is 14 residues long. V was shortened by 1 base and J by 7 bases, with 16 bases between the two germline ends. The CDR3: CSVEASGEGLGYTF. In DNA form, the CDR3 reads TGCAGCGTTGAAGCTTCAGGGGAAGGGCTTGGCTACACCTTC.

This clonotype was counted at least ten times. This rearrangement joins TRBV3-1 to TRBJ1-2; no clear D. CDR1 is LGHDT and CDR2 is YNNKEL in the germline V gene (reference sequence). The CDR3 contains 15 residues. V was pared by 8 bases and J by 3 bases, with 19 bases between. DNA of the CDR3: TGTGCCAGCCGCCCGAACTTCCGGGAAGACTATGGCTACACCTTC. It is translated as CASRPNFREDYGYTF.

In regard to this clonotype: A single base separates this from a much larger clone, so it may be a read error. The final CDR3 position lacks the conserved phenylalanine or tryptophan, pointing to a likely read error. The CDR3 region has the DNA TGTGCCAGCAGCCAACGGGGGAGTAACAACGAGCAGTACCTC. Translation: CASSQRGSNNEQYL. This chain uses TRBV14 with TRBJ2-7; possible D gene TRBD2, 6 bases. This CDR3 has 14 amino acids. V was clipped by 2 bases and J by 5 bases, with 13 bases between them. Germline V gene sequence: CDR1 SGHDN, CDR2 FVKESK.

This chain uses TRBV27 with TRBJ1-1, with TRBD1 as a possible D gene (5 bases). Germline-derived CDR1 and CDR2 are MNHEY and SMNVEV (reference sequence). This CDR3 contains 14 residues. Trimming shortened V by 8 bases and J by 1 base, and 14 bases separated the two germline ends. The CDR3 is CASGRTGPNTEAFF. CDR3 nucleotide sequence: TGTGCCAGCGGACGAACAGGCCCGAACACTGAAGCTTTCTTT.

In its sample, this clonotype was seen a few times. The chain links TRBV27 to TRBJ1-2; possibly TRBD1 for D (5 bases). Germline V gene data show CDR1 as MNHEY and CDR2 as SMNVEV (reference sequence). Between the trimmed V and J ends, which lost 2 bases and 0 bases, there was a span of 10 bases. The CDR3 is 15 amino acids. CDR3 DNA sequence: TGTGCCAGCAGTTTAGGGGGAGAACCTAACTATGGCTACACCTTC. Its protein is CASSLGGEPNYGYTF.

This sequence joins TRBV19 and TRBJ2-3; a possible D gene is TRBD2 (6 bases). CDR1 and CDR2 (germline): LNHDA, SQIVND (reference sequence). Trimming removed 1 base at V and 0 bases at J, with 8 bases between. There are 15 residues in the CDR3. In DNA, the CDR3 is TGTGCCAGTAGTATAGGGACTAAGAGCACAGATACGCAGTATTTT. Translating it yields CASSIGTKSTDTQYF.

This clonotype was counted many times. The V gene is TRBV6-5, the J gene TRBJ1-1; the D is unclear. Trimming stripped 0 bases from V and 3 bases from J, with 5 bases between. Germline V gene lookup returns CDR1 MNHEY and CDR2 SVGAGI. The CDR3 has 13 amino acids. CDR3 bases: TGTGCCAGCAGTTACTCGAAAGACACTGAAGCTTTCTTT. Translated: CASSYSKDTEAFF.

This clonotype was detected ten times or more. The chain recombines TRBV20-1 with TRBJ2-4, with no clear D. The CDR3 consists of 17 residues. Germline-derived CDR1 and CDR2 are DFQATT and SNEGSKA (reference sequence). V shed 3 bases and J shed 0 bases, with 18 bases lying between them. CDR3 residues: CSASVLVGSLAKNIQYF. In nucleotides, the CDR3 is TGCAGTGCTAGCGTTTTAGTCGGCTCATTAGCCAAAAACATTCAGTACTTC.

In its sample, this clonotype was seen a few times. The DNA of the CDR3 is TGTGCCAGCAAGGACAGGGGTGCAGATACGCAGTATTTT. Amino acid sequence: CASKDRGADTQYF. J is TRBJ2-3 and V is TRBV4-2; TRBD1 matches at 9 bases. V shed 7 bases and J 4 bases; nucleotides not matched to a gene: 3. Germline-derived CDR1 and CDR2 are LGHNA and YNFKEQ. The length of the CDR3 is 13 residues.

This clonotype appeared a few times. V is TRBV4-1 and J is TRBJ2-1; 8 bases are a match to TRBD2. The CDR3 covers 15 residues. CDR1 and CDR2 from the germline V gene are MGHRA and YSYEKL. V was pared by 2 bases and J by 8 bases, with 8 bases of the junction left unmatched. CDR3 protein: CASSQRPGGVDEQFF. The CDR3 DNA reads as TGCGCCAGCAGCCAACGTCCGGGGGGGGTTGATGAGCAGTTCTTC.

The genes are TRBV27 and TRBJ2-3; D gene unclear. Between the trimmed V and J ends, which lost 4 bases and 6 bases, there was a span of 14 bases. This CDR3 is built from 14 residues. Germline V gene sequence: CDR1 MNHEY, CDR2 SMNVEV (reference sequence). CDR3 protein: CASSSRQITDTQYF. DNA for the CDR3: TGTGCCAGCAGTTCTCGCCAGATCACGGATACGCAGTATTTT.

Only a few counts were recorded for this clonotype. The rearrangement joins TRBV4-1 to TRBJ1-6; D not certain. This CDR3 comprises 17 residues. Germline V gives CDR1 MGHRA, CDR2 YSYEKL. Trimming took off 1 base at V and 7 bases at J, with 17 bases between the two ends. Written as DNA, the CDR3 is TGCGCCAGCAGCCAAGTTTTTCTGGAGACGTGGAATTCACCCCTCCACTTT. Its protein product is CASSQVFLETWNSPLHF.

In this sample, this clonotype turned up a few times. In nucleotides, the CDR3 is TGCAGTGCTAGATCCCCGGTGAACACTGAAGCTTTCTTT. Protein sequence: CSARSPVNTEAFF. The chain employs TRBV20-1 and TRBJ1-1; D gene uncertain. The CDR3 loop spans 13 amino acids. The germline gives CDR1 DFQATT, CDR2 SNEGSKA (reference sequence). Trimming stripped 2 bases from V and 0 bases from J, with 7 bases between.

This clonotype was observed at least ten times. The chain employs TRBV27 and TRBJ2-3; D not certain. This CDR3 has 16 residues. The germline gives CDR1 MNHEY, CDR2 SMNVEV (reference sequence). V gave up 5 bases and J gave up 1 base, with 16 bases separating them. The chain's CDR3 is CASSANPGLGTDTQYF. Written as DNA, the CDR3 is TGTGCCAGCAGTGCCAACCCCGGGCTAGGCACAGATACGCAGTATTTT.

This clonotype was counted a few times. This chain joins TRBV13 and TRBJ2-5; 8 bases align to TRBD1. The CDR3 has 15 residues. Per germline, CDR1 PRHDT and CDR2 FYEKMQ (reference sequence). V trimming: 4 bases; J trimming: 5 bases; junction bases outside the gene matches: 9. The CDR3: CASSSGTGVGETQYF. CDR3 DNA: TGTGCCAGCAGCTCCGGGACAGGTGTCGGGGAGACCCAGTACTTC. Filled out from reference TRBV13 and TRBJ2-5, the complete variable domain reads AAGVIQSPRHLIKEKRETATLKCYPIPRHDTVYWYQQGPGQDPQFLISFYEKMQSDKGSIPDRFSAQQFSDYHSELNMSSLELGDSALYFCASSSGTGVGETQYFGPGTRLLVL.

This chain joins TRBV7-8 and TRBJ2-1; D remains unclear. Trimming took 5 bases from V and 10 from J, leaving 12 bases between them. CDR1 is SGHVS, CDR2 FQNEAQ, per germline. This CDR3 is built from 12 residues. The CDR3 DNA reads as TGTGCCAGCAGCCTTATTTTATCCGAGCAGTTCTTC. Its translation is CASSLILSEQFF.

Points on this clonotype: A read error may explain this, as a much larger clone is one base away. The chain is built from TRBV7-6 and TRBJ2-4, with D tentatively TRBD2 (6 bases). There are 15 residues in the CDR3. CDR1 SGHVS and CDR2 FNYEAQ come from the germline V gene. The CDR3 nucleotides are TGTGCCAGCAGCGACGACCGGGACTCTAAAAACGTTCAGTACTTC. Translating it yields CASSDDRDSKNVQYF.

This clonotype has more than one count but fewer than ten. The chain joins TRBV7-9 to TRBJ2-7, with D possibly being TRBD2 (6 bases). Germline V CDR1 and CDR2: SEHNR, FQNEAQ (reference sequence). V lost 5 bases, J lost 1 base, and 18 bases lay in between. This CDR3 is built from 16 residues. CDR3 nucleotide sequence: TGTGCCAGCAGCCCAGAGTCGCTAGCGACGTCCTACGAGCAGTACTTC. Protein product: CASSPESLATSYEQYF.

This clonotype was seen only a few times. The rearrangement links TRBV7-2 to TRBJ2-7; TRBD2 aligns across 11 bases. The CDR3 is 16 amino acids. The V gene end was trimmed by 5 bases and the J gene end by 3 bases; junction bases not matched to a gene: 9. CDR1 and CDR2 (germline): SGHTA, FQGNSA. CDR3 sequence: CASSPRRLAGNYEQYF. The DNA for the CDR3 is TGTGCCAGCAGCCCCCGACGACTAGCGGGGAACTACGAGCAGTACTTC.

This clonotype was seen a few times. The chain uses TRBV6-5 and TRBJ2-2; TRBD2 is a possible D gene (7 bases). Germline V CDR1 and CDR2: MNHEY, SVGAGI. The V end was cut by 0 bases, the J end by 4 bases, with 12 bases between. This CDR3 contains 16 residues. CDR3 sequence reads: CASSYSGGLSTGELFF. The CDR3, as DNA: TGTGCCAGCAGTTACTCGGGGGGGCTGAGCACCGGGGAGCTGTTTTTT.